These 11 T cell receptor beta chains originate from one sample sequenced in a study of radiation and T cells in renal cell carcinoma. Time point: blood 2 weeks post-SBRT. The treatment here: 15 Gy SBRT to primary tumor, nephrectomy 4 weeks later. The method was immunoSEQ multiplex PCR; TCRdb's version includes in-frame clones alone and lacks a portion of them. Among 45,000 to 55,000 clones listed, 75% to 85% were seen once. The material sequenced was blood, taken from a patient whose treatment included radiotherapy and nephrectomy. These receptors were collected from a woman aged 70-85 years with renal cell carcinoma.

V is TRBV19 and J is TRBJ2-7; 8 bases agree with TRBD1. The length of the CDR3 is 13 residues. V lost 7 bases, J lost 2 bases, and 4 bases stayed unmatched. Germline CDR1 is LNHDA and CDR2 is SQIVND (reference sequence). CDR3 protein: CASKDRVTYEQYF. CDR3 in DNA: TGTGCCAGTAAGGACAGGGTGACCTACGAGCAGTACTTC. The complete variable domain, with remaining parts taken from reference TRBV19 and TRBJ2-7, reads DGGITQSPKYLFRKEGQNVTLSCEQNLNHDAMYWYRQDPGQGLRLIYYSQIVNDFQKGDIAEGYSVSREKKESFPLTVTSAQKNPTAFYLCASKDRVTYEQYFGPGTRLTVT.

The gene calls are TRBV6-1 and TRBJ1-1; D is unresolved. Germline V gives CDR1 MNHNS, CDR2 SASEGT. V was cut by 2 bases and J by 3 bases, with 7 bases left in between. The CDR3 is made up of 13 amino acids. The CDR3 DNA reads as TGTGCCAGCAGTGAAATGGGGTACACTGAAGCTTTCTTT. Protein: CASSEMGYTEAFF.

This clone is labeled medium-sized. The chain uses TRBV10-3 and TRBJ2-4, with D perhaps TRBD2 (5 bases). The CDR3 has 16 residues. Trimming stripped 8 bases from V and 4 bases from J, with 21 bases between. Looked up from germline, CDR1 is ENHRY and CDR2 is SYGVKD. The CDR3 reads CAIVVRESFKKNIQYF. The DNA of the CDR3 is TGTGCCATCGTAGTGAGGGAGAGCTTTAAGAAAAACATTCAGTACTTC.

The CDR3 sequence: CASSSSGVGTDTQYF. CDR3 nucleotide sequence: TGTGCCAGTAGCTCTTCAGGGGTTGGCACAGATACGCAGTATTTT. The chain carries TRBV19 and TRBJ2-3; D is possibly TRBD1 (6 bases). Germline-derived CDR1 and CDR2 are LNHDA and SQIVND (reference sequence). Trimming cost V 6 bases and J 1 base, with 14 bases left between them. The CDR3 is 15 residues long.

This chain uses TRBV25-1 with TRBJ2-1; TRBD2 aligns across 8 bases. From germline, CDR1 is MGHDK and CDR2 SYGVNS. V lost 2 bases, J lost 5 bases, and 5 bases stayed unmatched. The CDR3 runs 15 residues. This CDR3 reads CASSEPGGGNNEQFF. The CDR3 region has the DNA TGTGCCAGCAGTGAACCGGGGGGGGGTAACAATGAGCAGTTCTTC.

The chain carries TRBV7-9 and TRBJ1-2; D is unresolved. From germline, CDR1 is SEHNR and CDR2 FQNEAQ (reference sequence). V shed 5 bases and J shed 6 bases, with 19 bases lying between them. This CDR3 region has 15 residues. The CDR3 sequence is CASSLGHAVLHGYTF. In nucleotides, the CDR3 is TGTGCCAGCAGCCTCGGCCACGCCGTTCTCCATGGCTACACCTTC.

CDR3 nucleotides: TGTGCCAGCAGCTCCGCGTCTCTCTATGGCTACACCTTC. It yields the protein CASSSASLYGYTF. The chain is built from TRBV11-1 and TRBJ1-2; no definite D call. Looked up from germline, CDR1 is SGHAT and CDR2 is FQDESV (reference sequence). V lost 4 bases and J lost 4, with 10 bases in between. The CDR3 has 13 amino acids.

The chain has TRBV4-1 and TRBJ2-6; D remains unclear. This CDR3 contains 16 residues. Per germline, CDR1 MGHRA and CDR2 YSYEKL. The ends were cut back, 2 bases at V and 0 bases at J, with 8 bases in the middle. In DNA form, the CDR3 reads TGCGCCAGCAGCCAAAAGGTCCTCTCTGGGGCCAACGTCCTGACTTTC. Its translation is CASSQKVLSGANVLTF.

The chain carries TRBV19 and TRBJ2-7; no reliable D call. The ends were cut back, 3 bases at V and 6 bases at J, with 12 bases in the middle. Germline V gene data show CDR1 as LNHDA and CDR2 as SQIVND (reference sequence). CDR3 length: 13 residues. The CDR3, as DNA: TGTGCCAGTAGTATCGGTCAACTCAGCGAGCAGTACTTC. It translates to CASSIGQLSEQYF.

The chain combines TRBV2 with TRBJ1-5, with a tentative D call TRBD1 (5 bases). Trimming cost V 8 bases and J 4 bases, with 18 bases left between them. This CDR3 is built from 15 residues. Germline V gene data show CDR1 as SNHLY and CDR2 as FYNNEI. The CDR3 loop reads CASSQGWGENQPQHF. CDR3 sequence (DNA): TGTGCCAGCTCCCAGGGATGGGGGGAAAATCAGCCCCAGCATTTT.

This chain links TRBV30 with TRBJ1-5; TRBD1 matches 9 bases. V lost 5 bases and J lost 4; bases outside the gene matches: 3. Looked up from germline, CDR1 is GTSNPN and CDR2 is SVGIG (reference sequence). CDR3 length: 13 amino acids. For the CDR3, the DNA is TGTGCCTGGTCGGGACAGGGAAATCAGCCCCAGCATTTT. Its translation is CAWSGQGNQPQHF.